This T cell receptor beta chain was identified in a study of technical replicates of blood from a few donors. TCRdb's copy holds only in-frame clones and misses some; the assay was immunoSEQ multiplex PCR. The data contain 74,000 or so clones, around 96% of them singletons. V gave up 5 bases and J gave up 2 bases; unmatched junction bases: 2. Per the germline V gene, CDR1 is SGHTA and CDR2 is FQGNSA. CDR3 size: 14 residues. This TCR was sampled from a human donor in good health. The source material was T cells isolated from PBMCs. The chain carries TRBV7-2 and TRBJ2-2, with 7 bases identical to TRBD2. The CDR3 bases are TGTGCCAGCAGCCGGGACTATAACACCGGGGAGCTGTTTTTT. It encodes CASSRDYNTGELFF.